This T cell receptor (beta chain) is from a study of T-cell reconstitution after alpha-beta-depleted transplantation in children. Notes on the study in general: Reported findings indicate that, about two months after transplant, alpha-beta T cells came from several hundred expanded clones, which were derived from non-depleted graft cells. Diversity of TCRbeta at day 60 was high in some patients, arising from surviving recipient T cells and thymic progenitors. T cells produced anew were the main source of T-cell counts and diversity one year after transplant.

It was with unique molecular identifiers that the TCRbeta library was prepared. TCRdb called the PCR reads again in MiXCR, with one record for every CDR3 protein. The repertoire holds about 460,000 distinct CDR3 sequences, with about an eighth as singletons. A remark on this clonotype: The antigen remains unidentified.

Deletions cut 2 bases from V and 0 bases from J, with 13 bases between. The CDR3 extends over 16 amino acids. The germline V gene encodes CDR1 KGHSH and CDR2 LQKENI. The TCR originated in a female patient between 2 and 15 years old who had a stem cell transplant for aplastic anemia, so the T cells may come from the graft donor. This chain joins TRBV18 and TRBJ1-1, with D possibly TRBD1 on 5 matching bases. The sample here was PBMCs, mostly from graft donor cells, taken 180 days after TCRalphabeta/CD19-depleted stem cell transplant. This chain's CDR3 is CASSPIPGLMNTEAFF. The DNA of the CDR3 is TGTGCCAGCTCACCAATTCCGGGACTTATGAACACTGAAGCTTTCTTT.